The 5 T cell receptor beta chains below all came from one sample that was sequenced in a study of regulatory T cells in long-lasting Graves disease. The time point is: newly diagnosed GD, antithyroid drugs for less than 3 months. RNA extracted from PBMCs served as the sequencing template. Arm-PCR of CDR3 regions and iRepertoire HTBI primers were the basis on which TCR beta libraries were built. TCRdb fed the multiplex PCR reads into MiXCR, producing one record per CDR3 protein. Here the sample spans more than 450,000 distinct CDR3 sequences, roughly 16% being singletons. These data were also reused for a study on T cells in Graves' hyperthyroidism and ophthalmopathy.

The material was peripheral blood mononuclear cells (PBMCs), obtained at new diagnosis, from a patient treated with antithyroid drugs. Receptors were obtained from a man aged 40-50 years with Graves disease.

This clonotype was observed many times. The chain joins TRBV10-3 to TRBJ2-5; maybe TRBD1 (5 bases). Germline CDR1 reads ENHRY; CDR2 reads SYGVKD. V lost 8 bases to trimming and J lost 5 bases, with 15 bases between them. CDR3 size: 13 residues. The CDR3 region is CAIRDRPGETQYF. For the CDR3, the DNA is TGTGCCATCCGAGACAGACCCGGGGAGACCCAGTACTTC.

This clonotype was found many times. The chain links TRBV3-1 to TRBJ2-1; 10 nucleotides line up with TRBD2. The V gene's germline CDR1 is LGHDT and CDR2 YNNKEL (reference sequence). The V gene end was trimmed by 3 bases and the J gene end by 0 bases; junction bases not matched to a gene: 2. CDR3 length: 16 amino acids. Here the CDR3 reads CASSHSSGSSYNEQFF. The CDR3 region has the DNA TGTGCCAGCAGCCACTCTAGCGGGAGCTCCTACAATGAGCAGTTCTTC.

This clonotype was picked up many times. The genes are TRBV20-1 and TRBJ2-7; tentatively, D is TRBD2 (6 bases). Germline assignment: CDR1 DFQATT and CDR2 SNEGSKA (reference sequence). This CDR3 contains 14 residues. Trimming stripped 3 bases from V and 2 bases from J, with 14 bases between. CDR3 DNA: TGCAGTGCTAGCGACCGGGGAGGCCCCTACGAGCAGTACTTC. Amino acid sequence: CSASDRGGPYEQYF.

The chain couples TRBV19 to TRBJ1-1; a possible D gene is TRBD1 (6 bases). Germline V CDR1 and CDR2: LNHDA, SQIVND (reference sequence). The CDR3 is made up of 14 amino acids. Trimming left V 8 bases short and J 0 bases short, with 13 bases between. CDR3 protein: CASRDRRMNTEAFF. The CDR3, as DNA: TGTGCCAGTCGAGACAGGAGAATGAACACTGAAGCTTTCTTT. Complete variable domain (other parts from reference TRBV19 and TRBJ1-1): DGGITQSPKYLFRKEGQNVTLSCEQNLNHDAMYWYRQDPGQGLRLIYYSQIVNDFQKGDIAEGYSVSREKKESFPLTVTSAQKNPTAFYLCASRDRRMNTEAFFGQGTRLTVV.

This clonotype was observed a few times. This chain uses TRBV6-2 or TRBV6-3 with TRBJ2-7; D might be TRBD2 (5 bases). Per germline, CDR1 MNHEY and CDR2 SVGEGT. The CDR3 runs to 14 residues. With 8 bases removed from V and 4 bases from J, the gap between germline ends came to 18 bases. As DNA, the CDR3 is TGTGCCAGCGGCCCGGGATTCAACGGTTACGAGCAGTACTTC. This codes for CASGPGFNGYEQYF.